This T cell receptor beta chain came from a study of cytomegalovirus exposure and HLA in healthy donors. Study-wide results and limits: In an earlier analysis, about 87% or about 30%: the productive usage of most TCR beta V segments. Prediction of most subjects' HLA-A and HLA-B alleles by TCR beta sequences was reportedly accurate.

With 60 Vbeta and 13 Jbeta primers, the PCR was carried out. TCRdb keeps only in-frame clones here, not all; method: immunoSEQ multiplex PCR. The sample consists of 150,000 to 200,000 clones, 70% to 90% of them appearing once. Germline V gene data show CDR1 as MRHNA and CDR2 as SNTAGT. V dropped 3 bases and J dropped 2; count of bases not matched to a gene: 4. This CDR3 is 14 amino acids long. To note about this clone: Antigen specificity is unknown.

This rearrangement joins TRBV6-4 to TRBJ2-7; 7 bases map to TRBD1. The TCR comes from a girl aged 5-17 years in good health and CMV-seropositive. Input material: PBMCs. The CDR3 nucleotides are TGTGCCAGCAGTGAAAGGACAGGCCCCTACGAGCAGTACTTC. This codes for CASSERTGPYEQYF.